This T cell receptor beta chain was found in a study of T cell responses to AZD1222 COVID-19 vaccine. Study results and caveats: Just a handful of AZD1222 recipients were seropositive at baseline.

V gave up 6 bases and J gave up 3 bases, with 11 bases separating them. Germline values: CDR1 MNHEY, CDR2 SVGAGI. The CDR3 extends over 13 amino acids. Of note for this clone: Antigen specificity is unknown.

TCRdb keeps only in-frame clones here, not all; method: immunoSEQ multiplex PCR. The sample holds 75,000 to 95,000 clones; about 85% are singletons and the top ten take more than 3.5%. This chain links TRBV6-5 with TRBJ1-2, with D possibly matching TRBD1 (5 bases). The receptor comes from an adult who received the AZD1222 COVID-19 vaccine. The material was peripheral blood, obtained 28 days after the second AZD1222 dose. CDR3 nucleotide sequence: TGTGCCAGCAGGTTGACAGCCGACTATGGCTACACCTTC. This codes for CASRLTADYGYTF.